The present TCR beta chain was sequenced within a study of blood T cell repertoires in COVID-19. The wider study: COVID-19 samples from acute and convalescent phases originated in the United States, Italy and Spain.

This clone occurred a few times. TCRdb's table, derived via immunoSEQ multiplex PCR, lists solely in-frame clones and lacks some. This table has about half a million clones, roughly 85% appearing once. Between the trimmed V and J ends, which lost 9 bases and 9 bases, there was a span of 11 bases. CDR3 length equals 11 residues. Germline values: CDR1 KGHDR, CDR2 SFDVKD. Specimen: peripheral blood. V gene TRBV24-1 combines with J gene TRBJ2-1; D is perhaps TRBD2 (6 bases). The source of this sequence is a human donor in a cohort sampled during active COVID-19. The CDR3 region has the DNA TGTGCCACCGGGCGGGGTAGTGAGCAGTTCTTC. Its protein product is CATGRGSEQFF.